These 21 T cell receptor beta chains share one sample of origin, sequenced in a study of persistence of HIV-infected CD4 T cells. The stimulus was lysate of CMV-infected fibroblasts, 10 ug/mL. CD40L/CD69 double-negative CD45RO-high memory CD4+ T cells were collected. This was the immunoSEQ version 4 assay in survey mode. Some clones are missing from TCRdb's copy, which holds only in-frame ones; the method was immunoSEQ multiplex PCR. This sample carries tens of thousands of clones, 82% of them seen once, and the ten largest clones take nearly 6.5%. No antigen has been identified for these receptors. Sequenced material: CD4+ T cells sorted from PBMCs after approximately 18-hour stimulation, taken from a patient who received antiretroviral therapy. These receptors were obtained from an adult woman with HIV who was CMV-seropositive.

This clone was seen once. The chain carries TRBV10-1 and TRBJ1-5, with D hard to call. CDR1 and CDR2 (germline): WNHNN, SYGVQD (reference sequence). V lost 3 bases to trimming and J lost 7 bases, with 4 bases between them. The CDR3 contains 11 residues. CDR3 sequence (DNA): TGCGCCAGCAGTGATCCACAGCCCCAGCATTTT. Translation: CASSDPQPQHF.

The CDR3 here is CASSYLQGTNSPLHF. In nucleotides, the CDR3 is TGTGCCAGCAGTTACTTACAGGGAACAAATTCACCCCTCCACTTT. J is TRBJ1-6 and V is TRBV6-6; D is perhaps TRBD1 (6 bases). Germline CDR1 and CDR2: MNHNY and SVGAGI (reference sequence). The V end was cut by 1 base, the J end by 7 bases, with 11 bases between. This CDR3 contains 15 residues.

The chain combines TRBV3-1 (or the pseudogene TRBV3-2) with TRBJ1-2; D is unresolved. The V gene's germline CDR1 is LGHDT and CDR2 YNNKEL (reference sequence). This CDR3 is 13 amino acids long. The V end was cut by 7 bases, the J end by 7 bases, with 16 bases between. For the CDR3, the DNA is TGTGCCAGCATGGGCAGCCAGCATACTGGCTACACCTTC. Translating it yields CASMGSQHTGYTF.

The V call is TRBV5-5, the J call TRBJ1-4; maybe TRBD1 (5 bases). Germline V CDR1 and CDR2: SGHKS, YYEKEE (reference sequence). The ends were cut back, 4 bases at V and 10 bases at J, with 14 bases in the middle. This CDR3 comprises 13 residues. CDR3 coding DNA: TGTGCCAGCAGCCCTAATGTGGGGGGAAAACTGTTTTTT. As protein: CASSPNVGGKLFF.

The chain uses TRBV19 and TRBJ1-1, with D possibly TRBD1 on 6 matching bases. Trimming cost V 6 bases and J 4 bases, with 15 bases left between them. CDR1 is LNHDA, CDR2 SQIVND, per germline (reference sequence). The CDR3 is 14 amino acids. CDR3 nucleotides: TGTGCCAGTAGCACAGCAAGGGGGGGCACTGAAGCTTTCTTT. Amino acid sequence: CASSTARGGTEAFF.

The rearrangement uses TRBV4-1 and TRBJ1-1; TRBD1 aligns across 7 bases. Looked up from germline, CDR1 is MGHRA and CDR2 is YSYEKL. CDR3 size: 17 residues. The V segment lost 0 bases and the J segment 6 bases; nucleotides outside the gene matches: 13. CDR3 DNA: TGCGCCAGCAGCCAAGATCGGAGGGGGCAGGGCAGGGCTGAAGCTTTCTTT. Translation gives CASSQDRRGQGRAEAFF.

This rearrangement joins TRBV6-5 to TRBJ1-1; possibly TRBD1 for D (5 bases). Looked up from germline, CDR1 is MNHEY and CDR2 is SVGAGI. Trimming took 7 bases from V and 3 from J, leaving 18 bases between them. This CDR3 has 15 residues. DNA of the CDR3: TGTGCCAGCATCCCCGGACGGTTGGGGGACACTGAAGCTTTCTTT. It translates to CASIPGRLGDTEAFF.

The CDR3 DNA sequence: TGTGCCAGCAGCCCCCGAGCGGATCCGGGGAAAGAGACCCAGTACTTC. Its protein product is CASSPRADPGKETQYF. This chain links TRBV9 with TRBJ2-5, with D tentatively TRBD2 (5 bases). The germline V gene has CDR1 SGDLS and CDR2 YYNGEE. The CDR3 runs to 16 residues. Trimming stripped 4 bases from V and 3 bases from J, with 19 bases between.

The chain combines TRBV19 with TRBJ2-3; TRBD1 might be the D (6 bases). The CDR3 contains 14 residues. The germline V gene encodes CDR1 LNHDA and CDR2 SQIVND (reference sequence). V gave up 3 bases and J gave up 1 base, with 8 bases separating them. The CDR3, as DNA: TGTGCCAGTAGTATTAACAGGGGCACAGATACGCAGTATTTT. Translation: CASSINRGTDTQYF.

The chain links TRBV7-2 to TRBJ2-7, with D possibly being TRBD2 (7 bases). V was pared by 3 bases and J by 2 bases, with 11 bases between. The CDR3 is made up of 14 amino acids. Germline CDR1 SGHTA, CDR2 FQGNSA. The CDR3 sequence: CASSFGGAAYEQYF. The DNA for the CDR3 is TGTGCCAGCAGCTTTGGGGGGGCTGCCTACGAGCAGTACTTC.

CDR3 in amino acids: CASSRRTDSSYNEQFF. The CDR3 bases are TGTGCCAGCAGCCGTCGGACGGATAGCTCCTACAATGAGCAGTTCTTC. J is TRBJ2-1 and V is TRBV7-3; D gene ambiguous. Germline lookup yields CDR1 SGHTA and CDR2 FQGTGA. The CDR3 length is 16 residues. Trimming took off 5 bases at V and 0 bases at J, with 14 bases between the two ends.

V gene TRBV6-6 combines with J gene TRBJ1-1, with TRBD1 as a possible D gene (5 bases). V lost 6 bases and J 4 bases, leaving 9 bases between the germline ends. In germline, CDR1 is MNHNY, CDR2 SVGAGI (reference sequence). The CDR3 is made up of 12 amino acids. CDR3 loop: CASRRQGTEAFF. The DNA for the CDR3 is TGTGCCAGCAGGCGGCAGGGCACTGAAGCTTTCTTT.

This chain joins TRBV13 and TRBJ1-2; D ambiguous. Germline V gene sequence: CDR1 PRHDT, CDR2 FYEKMQ (reference sequence). This CDR3 contains 15 residues. Trimming cost V 4 bases and J 1 base, with 13 bases left between them. The CDR3 DNA sequence: TGTGCCAGCAGCTCATCCCAGGACGGTAACTATGGCTACACCTTC. Amino acid sequence: CASSSSQDGNYGYTF.

The V and J genes are TRBV27 and TRBJ2-4; no firm D call. This CDR3 is 13 amino acids long. Germline lookup yields CDR1 MNHEY and CDR2 SMNVEV (reference sequence). Trimming removed 5 bases at V and 0 bases at J, with 5 bases between. This chain's CDR3 is CASSSLAKNIQYF. The DNA for the CDR3 is TGTGCCAGCAGTAGCCTAGCCAAAAACATTCAGTACTTC.

V usage is TRBV4-2 and J usage is TRBJ2-4, with 9 bases identical to TRBD2. V shed 0 bases, J shed 2 bases, and the junction held 8 bases outside the gene matches. Germline CDR1 LGHNA, CDR2 YNFKEQ. The length of the CDR3 is 18 residues. The CDR3 spells CASSQDLAGGLTKNIQYF. Written as DNA, the CDR3 is TGTGCCAGCAGCCAAGATCTGGCGGGGGGGCTCACCAAAAACATTCAGTACTTC.

The V gene is TRBV5-1, the J gene TRBJ2-5; 8 nucleotides line up with TRBD2. Germline CDR1 and CDR2: SGHRS and YFSETQ. Unmatched junction bases numbered 4, after V lost 4 bases and J lost 5 bases. The CDR3 extends over 13 amino acids. The DNA of the CDR3 is TGCGCCAGCAGCCTAGCGGGCTGGGAGACCCAGTACTTC. This translates into CASSLAGWETQYF.

V usage is TRBV14 and J usage is TRBJ2-5; 8 nucleotides match TRBD1. CDR1 and CDR2 (germline): SGHDN, FVKESK. The CDR3 runs to 15 residues. The V gene end was trimmed by 1 base and the J gene end by 2 bases; junction bases not matched to a gene: 3. As DNA, the CDR3 is TGTGCCAGCAGCCAAGGGAGGACAGGGCAAGAGACCCAGTACTTC. Protein: CASSQGRTGQETQYF. Full variable domain (rest looked up from reference TRBV14 and TRBJ2-5): EAGVTQFPSHSVIEKGQTVTLRCDPISGHDNLYWYRRVMGKEIKFLLHFVKESKQDESGMPNNRFLAERTGGTYSTLKVQPAELEDSGVYFCASSQGRTGQETQYFGPGTRLLVL.

This rearrangement joins TRBV7-9 to TRBJ2-3, with TRBD2 matching over 14 bases. Germline assignment: CDR1 SEHNR and CDR2 FQNEAQ (reference sequence). This CDR3 is built from 17 residues. J was trimmed by 2 bases and V by 1 base; bases with no gene match: 2. The CDR3 nucleotides read TGTGCCAGCAGCTTAGTGGGACTAGCGGGGGCCACAGATACGCAGTATTTT. Translating gives CASSLVGLAGATDTQYF.

This clone appeared a few times. This chain links TRBV2 with TRBJ1-5; 7 nucleotides match TRBD1. Germline CDR1 SNHLY, CDR2 FYNNEI. The CDR3 has 15 amino acids. The J segment lost 4 bases and the V segment lost 4 bases, leaving 7 bases of the junction unmatched. The CDR3 coding sequence is TGTGCCAGCAGTGTTGACAGGGATAGGAATCAGCCCCAGCATTTT. Translating gives CASSVDRDRNQPQHF.

The chain carries TRBV4-1 and TRBJ2-7, with D perhaps matching TRBD1 (5 bases). The CDR3 covers 18 residues. V was cut by 0 bases and J by 1 base, with 19 bases left in between. Per germline, CDR1 MGHRA and CDR2 YSYEKL. CDR3 region: CASSQDQGRRQHSYEQYF. The DNA for the CDR3 is TGCGCCAGCAGCCAAGATCAGGGCAGGAGACAGCATTCCTACGAGCAGTACTTC.

This clone was seen only a few times. The gene calls are TRBV2 and TRBJ1-1; possibly TRBD1 for D (6 bases). V lost 0 bases and J lost 4, with 12 bases in between. Germline-derived CDR1 and CDR2 are SNHLY and FYNNEI. The CDR3 spans 15 residues. The CDR3 sequence is CASSEAPGGGTEAFF. CDR3 bases: TGTGCCAGCAGTGAAGCCCCAGGAGGGGGCACTGAAGCTTTCTTT.